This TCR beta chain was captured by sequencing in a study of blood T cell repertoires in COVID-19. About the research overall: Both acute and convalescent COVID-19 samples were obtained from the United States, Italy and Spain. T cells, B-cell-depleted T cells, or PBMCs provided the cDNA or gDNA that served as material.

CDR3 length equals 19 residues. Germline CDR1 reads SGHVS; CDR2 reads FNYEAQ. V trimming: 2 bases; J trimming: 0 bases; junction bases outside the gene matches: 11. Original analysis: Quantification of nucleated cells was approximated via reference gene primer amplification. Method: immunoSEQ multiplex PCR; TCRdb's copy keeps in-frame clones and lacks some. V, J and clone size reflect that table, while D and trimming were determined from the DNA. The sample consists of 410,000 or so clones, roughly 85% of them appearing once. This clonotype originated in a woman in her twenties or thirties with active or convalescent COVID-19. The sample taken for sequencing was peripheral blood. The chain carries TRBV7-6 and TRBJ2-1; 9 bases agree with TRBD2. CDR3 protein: CASSLPRSGSSTSYNEQFF. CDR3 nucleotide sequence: TGTGCCAGCAGCTTACCTCGTAGCGGGAGCTCCACCTCCTACAATGAGCAGTTCTTC.